This TCR beta chain was observed in a study of OX40 agonist ivuxolimab in advanced cancers. On the study more broadly: Ivuxolimab, an antibody that agonizes OX40 (CD134), was administered to the patients. Findings of the study overall: Fewer expanded clones were found on average in CD4+ than in CD8+ T cells. Dosing at 0.1 to 3.0 mg/kg was accompanied by clonal expansion of CD4+ and CD8+ blood T cells by week 6.

V was trimmed by 5 bases and J by 0 bases, leaving 11 bases between them. Germline CDR1 reads LNHDA; CDR2 reads SQIVND (reference sequence). There are 15 residues in the CDR3. Patients were ruled out by autoimmune disease history or systemic immunosuppression. On this clone itself: Its target is not known.

Repertoires were generated with immunoSEQ multiplex PCR, while TCRdb's copy carries only in-frame clones and drops some. This sample has some 40,000 clones, with approximately 90% found just once. This chain joins TRBV19 and TRBJ2-4; the D is unclear. This receptor was identified in an adult with an advanced solid tumor such as melanoma, head and neck, liver or kidney cancer. The sample was CD4+ or CD8+ T cells sorted from blood, taken in a trial of the OX40 agonist ivuxolimab. This CDR3 is CASSALQLAKNIQYF. In nucleotides, the CDR3 is TGTGCCAGTAGTGCACTTCAGCTAGCCAAAAACATTCAGTACTTC. Based on the CDR3 plus reference TRBV19 and TRBJ2-4, the full variable domain is DGGITQSPKYLFRKEGQNVTLSCEQNLNHDAMYWYRQDPGQGLRLIYYSQIVNDFQKGDIAEGYSVSREKKESFPLTVTSAQKNPTAFYLCASSALQLAKNIQYFGAGTRLSVL.